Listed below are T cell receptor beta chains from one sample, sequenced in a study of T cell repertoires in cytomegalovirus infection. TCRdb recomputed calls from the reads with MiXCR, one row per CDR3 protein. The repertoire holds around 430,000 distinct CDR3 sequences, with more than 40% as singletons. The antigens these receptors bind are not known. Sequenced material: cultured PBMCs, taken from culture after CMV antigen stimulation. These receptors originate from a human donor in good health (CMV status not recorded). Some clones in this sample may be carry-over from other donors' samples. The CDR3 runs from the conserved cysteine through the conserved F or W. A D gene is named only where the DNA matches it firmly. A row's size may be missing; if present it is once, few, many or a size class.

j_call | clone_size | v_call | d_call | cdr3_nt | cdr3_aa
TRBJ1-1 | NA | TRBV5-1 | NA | TGCGCCAGCAGCTTGGAGCTGCCAGGCGTTCTCATGAACACTGAAGCTTTCTTT | CASSLELPGVLMNTEAFF
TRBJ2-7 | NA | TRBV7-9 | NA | TGTGCCAGCAGCTTAGGTGGCAGGGCCCCCTACGAGCAGTACTTC | CASSLGGRAPYEQYF
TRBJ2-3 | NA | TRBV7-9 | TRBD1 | TGTGCCAGCAGCTTGGCCGAGAGGACAGGGTGGGCAGATACGCAGTATTTT | CASSLAERTGWADTQYF
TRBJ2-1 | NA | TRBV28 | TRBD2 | TGTGGAACCAGGAGGCGGGGGGGCCGGTATGAGCAGTTCTTC | CGTRRRGGRYEQFF
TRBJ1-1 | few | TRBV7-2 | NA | TGTGCCAGCAGCTCTACACAAAACACTGAAGCTTTCTTT | CASSSTQNTEAFF
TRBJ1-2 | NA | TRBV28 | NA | TGTGCCAGCCGCCCGGTCTCTACTTTCTATGGCTACACCTTC | CASRPVSTFYGYTF
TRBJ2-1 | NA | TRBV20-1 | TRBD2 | TGCAGTACAAACCAACTAGCGGGAGTCTACAATGAGCAGTTCTTC | CSTNQLAGVYNEQFF
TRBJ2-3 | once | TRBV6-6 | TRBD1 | TGTGCCAGCAGTTACAACCCAACCGGGACAGACTACACAGATACGCAGTATTTT | CASSYNPTGTDYTDTQYF
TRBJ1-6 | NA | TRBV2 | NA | TGTGCCAGCAGTGAAAGGGATAATTCACCCCTCCACTTT | CASSERDNSPLHF
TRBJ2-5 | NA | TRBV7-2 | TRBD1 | TGTGCCAGCAGCTTTTCTGGACAGGGACAAGAGACCCAGTACTTC | CASSFSGQGQETQYF
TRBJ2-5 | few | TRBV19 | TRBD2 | TGTGCCAGTAGTCCCGAGGCTAGCGGGGGGTTAGAAGAGACCCAGTACTTC | CASSPEASGGLEETQYF
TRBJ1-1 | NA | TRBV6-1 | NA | TGTGCCAGCACCTTCAGTAGACTGAACACTGAAGCTTTCTTT | CASTFSRLNTEAFF
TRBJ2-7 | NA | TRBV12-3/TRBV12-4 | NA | TGTGCCAGCAGTTTATCTTCCAGGGACGAGCAGTACTTC | CASSLSSRDEQYF
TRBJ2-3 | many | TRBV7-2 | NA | TGTGCCAGCAGCTCCCCCCAGGGCGGGATGATTGGCACAGATACGCAGTATTTT | CASSSPQGGMIGTDTQYF
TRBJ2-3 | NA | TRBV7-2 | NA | TGTGCCAGCAGCTTTTTATATACGCAGTATTTT | CASSFLYTQYF
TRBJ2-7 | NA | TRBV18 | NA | TGTGCCAGCTTACGAGCTAGTGGGGGTTACGAGCAGTACTTC | CASLRASGGYEQYF
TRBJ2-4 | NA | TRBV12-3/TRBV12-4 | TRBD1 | TGTGCCAGCAGCTGGTCCAGGACAGGGGGGATATTACTAGCCAAAAACATTCAGTACTTC | CASSWSRTGGILLAKNIQYF
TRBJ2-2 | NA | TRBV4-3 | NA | TGCGCCAGCAGCCAAGTCACCAACACCGGGGAGCTGTTTTTT | CASSQVTNTGELFF
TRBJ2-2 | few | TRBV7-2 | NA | TGTGCCAGCAGCCCGTTGGGTAGGACCGGGGAGCTGTTTTTT | CASSPLGRTGELFF
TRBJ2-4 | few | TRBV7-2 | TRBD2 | TGTGCCAGCGCACGATCTAGCGGGGGGGAAGACAAAAACATTCAGTACTTC | CASARSSGGEDKNIQYF
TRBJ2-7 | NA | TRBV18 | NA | TGTGCCAGCTCACCAGCCGACACAGGGTTCGGTTCTGGCGAGCAGTACTTC | CASSPADTGFGSGEQYF
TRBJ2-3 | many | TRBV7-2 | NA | TGTGCCAGCAGCGCACAGGGATACACAGATACGCAGTATTTT | CASSAQGYTDTQYF
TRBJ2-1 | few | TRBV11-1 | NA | TGTGCCAGCAGCTTAGCGAGGGAGAGAAATGAGCAGTTCTTC | CASSLARERNEQFF
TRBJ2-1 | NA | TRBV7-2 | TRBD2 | TGTGCCAGCAGCGCCCGGCTAGCGGGGGGGTACAATGAGCAGTTCTTC | CASSARLAGGYNEQFF
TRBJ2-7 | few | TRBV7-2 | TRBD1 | TGTGCCAGCAGCTCCACGCTAGGGGACAGGGTATTGAACGAGCAGTACTTC | CASSSTLGDRVLNEQYF
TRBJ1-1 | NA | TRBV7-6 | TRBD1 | TGTGCCAGCAGCTTAGAACGGGACAGACATGAAGCTTTCTTT | CASSLERDRHEAFF
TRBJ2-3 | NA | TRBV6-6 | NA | TGTGCCAGCAGCAGAGGGCGGGGGCCCGGGGGAGATACGCAGTATTTT | CASSRGRGPGGDTQYF
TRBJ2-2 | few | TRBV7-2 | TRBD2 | TGTGCCAGCAGCTTAGTAGCGGGAGTCCACGGGGAGCTGTTTTTT | CASSLVAGVHGELFF
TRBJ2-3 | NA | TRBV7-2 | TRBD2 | TGTGCCAGCAGCCCGCCGGGACTAGCGGCCCTGTATTCCACAGATACGCAGTATTTT | CASSPPGLAALYSTDTQYF
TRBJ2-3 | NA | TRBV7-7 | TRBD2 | TGTGCCAGCATCCCCCAGGGAGGGATGTATACGCAGTATTTT | CASIPQGGMYTQYF
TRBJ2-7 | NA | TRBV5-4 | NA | TGTGCCAGCAGCTTGTGGGGGCGGGGCTACGAGCAGTACTTC | CASSLWGRGYEQYF
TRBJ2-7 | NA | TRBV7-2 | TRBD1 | TGTGCCAGCAGCGAAGACAGGGGAATCTACGAGCAGTACTTC | CASSEDRGIYEQYF
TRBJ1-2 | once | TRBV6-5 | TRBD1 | TGTGCCAGCAGCCGTTCGACAGGGGCTGGCTACACCTTC | CASSRSTGAGYTF